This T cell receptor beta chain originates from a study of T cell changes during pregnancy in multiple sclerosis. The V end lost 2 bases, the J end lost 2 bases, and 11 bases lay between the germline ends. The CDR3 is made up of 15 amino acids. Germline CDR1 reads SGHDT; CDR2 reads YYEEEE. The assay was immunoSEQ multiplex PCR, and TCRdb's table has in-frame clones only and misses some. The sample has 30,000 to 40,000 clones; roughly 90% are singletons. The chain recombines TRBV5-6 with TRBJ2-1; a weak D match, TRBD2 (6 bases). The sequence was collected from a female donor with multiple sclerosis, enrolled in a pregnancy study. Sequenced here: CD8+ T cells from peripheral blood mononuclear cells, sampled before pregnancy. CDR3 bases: TGTGCCAGCAGCTTAGGGACTCTCACCTACAATGAGCAGTTCTTC. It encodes CASSLGTLTYNEQFF. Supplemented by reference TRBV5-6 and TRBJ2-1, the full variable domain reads DAGVTQSPTHLIKTRGQQVTLRCSPKSGHDTVSWYQQALGQGPQFIFQYYEEEERQRGNFPDRFSGHQFPNYSSELNVNALLLGDSALYLCASSLGTLTYNEQFFGPGTRLTVL.